The next 9 T cell receptor beta chains were all read from a single sample in a study of T-cell memory formation after mild COVID-19. TCRdb recomputed calls from the 5' RACE reads with MiXCR, one row per CDR3 protein. The top ten clones hold about a fifth of a sample with around 300,000 distinct CDR3 sequences, 13% of them seen once. Sequencing was done on a sample of PBMCs or a T cell subset sorted from them (not recorded which). The source of these receptors is a man younger than 30 who had mild COVID-19 (a few samples of this study predate the infection). Cell type and time point are not known.

This clonotype was seen more than once but under ten times. The rearrangement uses TRBV6-1 and TRBJ2-7, with D perhaps given as TRBD1 or TRBD2 (5 bases each). The CDR3 covers 15 residues. In germline, CDR1 is MNHNS, CDR2 SASEGT. V lost 5 bases, J lost 2 bases, and 16 bases lay in between. The CDR3 spells CASSRLRTLAYEQYF. The DNA for the CDR3 is TGTGCCAGCAGTCGCCTCCGGACACTAGCCTACGAGCAGTACTTC.

This sequence joins TRBV7-2 and TRBJ1-1, with TRBD1 matching 7 bases. The V gene's germline CDR1 is SGHTA and CDR2 FQGNSA. This CDR3 spans 15 amino acids. Trimming at V came to 3 bases and at J to 5 bases, leaving 9 bases not matched to a gene. CDR3 in DNA: TGTGCCAGCAGCTTTTCCGCAGGGGGGGTAACTGAAGCTTTCTTT. Residues: CASSFSAGGVTEAFF. Combining the CDR3 with reference TRBV7-2 and TRBJ1-1 gives the whole variable domain GAGVSQSPSNKVTEKGKDVELRCDPISGHTALYWYRQSLGQGLEFLIYFQGNSAPDKSGLPSDRFSAERTGGSVSTLTIQRTQQEDSAVYLCASSFSAGGVTEAFFGQGTRLTVV.

The rearrangement uses TRBV5-1 and TRBJ2-2, with D possibly being TRBD2 (6 bases). The germline V gene has CDR1 SGHRS and CDR2 YFSETQ. V was shortened by 0 bases and J by 4 bases, with 19 bases between the two germline ends. The CDR3 runs to 18 residues. The CDR3 loop reads CASSLAGDGRRGTGELFF. Here the CDR3 DNA reads TGCGCCAGCAGCTTGGCGGGGGACGGACGAAGGGGCACCGGGGAGCTGTTTTTT.

The chain joins TRBV4-3 to TRBJ2-7, with D perhaps given as TRBD1 or TRBD2 (5 bases each). The germline gives CDR1 LGHNA, CDR2 YSLEER. Deletions cut 1 base from V and 0 bases from J, with 19 bases between. The CDR3 runs 18 residues. The CDR3 is CASSQAAGTEFGSYEQYF. As DNA, the CDR3 is TGCGCCAGCAGCCAAGCGGCCGGGACGGAATTCGGCTCCTACGAGCAGTACTTC.

This clonotype is termed medium-sized. This chain uses TRBV24-1 with TRBJ2-1; unclear D gene. V lost 3 bases and J lost 3, with 5 bases in between. From germline, CDR1 is KGHDR and CDR2 SFDVKD. The CDR3 length is 13 residues. As DNA, the CDR3 is TGTGCCACCAGTGATCGTCTCTACAATGAGCAGTTCTTC. It specifies CATSDRLYNEQFF.

This clonotype was counted only a few times. The V and J genes are TRBV20-1 and TRBJ2-5; TRBD2 is a possible D gene (6 bases). Germline-derived CDR1 and CDR2 are DFQATT and SNEGSKA (reference sequence). CDR3 length: 16 residues. V dropped 0 bases and J dropped 1 base, with 15 bases sitting between them. CDR3 in DNA: TGCAGTGCTAGAGATCGGCGGGACCCCACCCAAGAGACCCAGTACTTC. Its translation is CSARDRRDPTQETQYF.

For the CDR3, the DNA is TGTGCCAGCAGCCAACCGGGACACACTAATGAAAAACTGTTTTTT. This sequence encodes CASSQPGHTNEKLFF. This rearrangement joins TRBV7-2 to TRBJ1-4, with D perhaps matching TRBD1 (6 bases). The germline gives CDR1 SGHTA, CDR2 FQGNSA. The CDR3 is made up of 15 amino acids. The germline V and J ends were trimmed by 5 bases and 2 bases, with 12 bases remaining between them.

V usage is TRBV7-2 and J usage is TRBJ2-5; D possibly corresponds to TRBD2 (5 bases). The CDR3 is 14 amino acids. Trimming took off 5 bases at V and 5 bases at J, with 15 bases between the two ends. Germline V gene lookup returns CDR1 SGHTA and CDR2 FQGNSA. DNA of the CDR3: TGTGCCAGCAGCCCCCTCGGGGTCCGGGAGACCCAGTACTTC. It encodes CASSPLGVRETQYF.

The rearrangement joins TRBV28 to TRBJ1-1; no definite D call. The CDR3 consists of 16 residues. Per the germline V gene, CDR1 is MDHEN and CDR2 is SYDVKM. V lost 5 bases to trimming and J lost 0 bases, with 16 bases between them. This chain's CDR3 is CASSLVMTLMNTEAFF. In nucleotides, the CDR3 is TGTGCCAGCAGTCTCGTGATGACCCTGATGAACACTGAAGCTTTCTTT.